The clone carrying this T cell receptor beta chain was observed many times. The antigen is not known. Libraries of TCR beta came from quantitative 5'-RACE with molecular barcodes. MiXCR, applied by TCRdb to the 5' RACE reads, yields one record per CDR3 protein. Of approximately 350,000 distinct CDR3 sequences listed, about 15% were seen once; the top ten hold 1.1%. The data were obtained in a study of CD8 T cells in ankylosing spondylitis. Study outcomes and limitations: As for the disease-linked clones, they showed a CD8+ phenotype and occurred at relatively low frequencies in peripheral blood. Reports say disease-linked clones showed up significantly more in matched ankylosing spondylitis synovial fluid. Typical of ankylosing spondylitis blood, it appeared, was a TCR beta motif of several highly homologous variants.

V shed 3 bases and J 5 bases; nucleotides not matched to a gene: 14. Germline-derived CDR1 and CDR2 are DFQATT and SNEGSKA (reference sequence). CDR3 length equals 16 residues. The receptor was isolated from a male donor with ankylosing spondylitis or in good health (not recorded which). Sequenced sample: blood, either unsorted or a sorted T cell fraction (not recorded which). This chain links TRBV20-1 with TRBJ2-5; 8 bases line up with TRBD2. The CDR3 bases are TGCAGTGCTAGTATTGCGAGCGGGAGTGGCACTGAGACCCAGTACTTC. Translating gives CSASIASGSGTETQYF.